This T cell receptor (beta chain) was observed in a study of blood T cell repertoires in COVID-19. Study context: PBMCs, B-cell-depleted T cells, or T cells provided the cDNA or gDNA that made up the material.

There are 15 residues in the CDR3. Germline CDR1 is MRHNA and CDR2 is SNTAGT. V dropped 2 bases and J dropped 0 bases, with 8 bases sitting between them. In the source study's methods: Using reference gene primer amplification, nucleated cell counts were estimated. Generated by immunoSEQ multiplex PCR, the TCRdb table keeps only in-frame clones and is missing some. The V and J calls and the clone size are those of that table, but D and trimming were determined from the DNA. The data hold about 12,000 clones, with more than 70% observed a single time. The TCR comes from a human donor in a cohort sampled during active COVID-19. This rearrangement joins TRBV6-4 to TRBJ2-1; D is undetermined. The material sequenced was peripheral blood. The CDR3 bases are TGTGCCAGCAGTGACGTCCCCAGCTCCTACAATGAGCAGTTCTTC. Protein product: CASSDVPSSYNEQFF.